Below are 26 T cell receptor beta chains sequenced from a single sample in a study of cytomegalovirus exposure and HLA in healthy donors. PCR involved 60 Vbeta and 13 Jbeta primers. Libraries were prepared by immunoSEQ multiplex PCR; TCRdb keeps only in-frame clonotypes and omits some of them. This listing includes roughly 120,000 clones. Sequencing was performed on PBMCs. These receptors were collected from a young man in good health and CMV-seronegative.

The CDR3 nucleotides are TGCGCCAGCAGCTTGGATGGTAGCGGGGGGGGAGCCTACGAGCAGTACTTC. Its protein is CASSLDGSGGGAYEQYF. The chain recombines TRBV5-1 with TRBJ2-7, with 11 bases fitting TRBD2. Germline loops: CDR1 SGHRS, CDR2 YFSETQ. V was clipped by 0 bases and J by 2 bases; unmatched bases: 7. The CDR3 is 17 amino acids.

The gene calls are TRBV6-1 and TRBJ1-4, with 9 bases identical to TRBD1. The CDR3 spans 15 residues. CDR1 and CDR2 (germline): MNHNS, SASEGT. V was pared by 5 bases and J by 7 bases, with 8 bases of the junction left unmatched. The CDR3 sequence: CASSPPGTGSEKLFF. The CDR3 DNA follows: TGTGCCAGCAGTCCCCCAGGGACAGGGAGTGAAAAACTGTTTTTT.

The CDR3 reads CASSYRQGDTEAFF. Here the CDR3 DNA reads TGTGCCAGCAGTTACAGGCAGGGGGACACTGAAGCTTTCTTT. J is TRBJ1-1 and V is TRBV6-5, with 7 bases lining up with TRBD1. This CDR3 comprises 14 residues. Germline trimming cut 2 bases from V and 3 bases from J; bases unmatched to any gene: 3. Germline CDR1 is MNHEY and CDR2 is SVGAGI.

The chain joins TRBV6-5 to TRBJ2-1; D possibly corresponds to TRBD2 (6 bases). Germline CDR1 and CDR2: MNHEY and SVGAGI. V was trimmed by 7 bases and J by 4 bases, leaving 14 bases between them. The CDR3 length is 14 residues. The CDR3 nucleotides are TGTGCCAGCAACGCCCGGGGGATGTACAATGAGCAGTTCTTC. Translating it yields CASNARGMYNEQFF.

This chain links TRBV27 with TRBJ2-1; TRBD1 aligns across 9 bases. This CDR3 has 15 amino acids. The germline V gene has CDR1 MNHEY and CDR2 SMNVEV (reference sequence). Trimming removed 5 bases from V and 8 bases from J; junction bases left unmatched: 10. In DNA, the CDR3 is TGTGCCAGCAGTGAACCGGGACAGGGAAGGTATGAGCAGTTCTTC. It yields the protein CASSEPGQGRYEQFF.

The CDR3 DNA is TGTGCCAGCAGGGCAGGGTCACTACGAGATACGCAGTATTTT. Its translation is CASRAGSLRDTQYF. The chain recombines TRBV2 with TRBJ2-3, with D possibly matching TRBD1 (5 bases). The CDR3 has 14 residues. Germline loops: CDR1 SNHLY, CDR2 FYNNEI. V lost 6 bases to trimming and J lost 5 bases, with 15 bases between them.

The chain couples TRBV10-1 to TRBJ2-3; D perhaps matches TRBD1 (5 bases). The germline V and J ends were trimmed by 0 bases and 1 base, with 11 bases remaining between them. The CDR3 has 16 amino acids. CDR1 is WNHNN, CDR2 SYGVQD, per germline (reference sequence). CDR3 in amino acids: CASSESFGHRTDTQYF. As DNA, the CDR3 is TGCGCCAGCAGTGAGTCTTTCGGACACCGCACAGATACGCAGTATTTT.

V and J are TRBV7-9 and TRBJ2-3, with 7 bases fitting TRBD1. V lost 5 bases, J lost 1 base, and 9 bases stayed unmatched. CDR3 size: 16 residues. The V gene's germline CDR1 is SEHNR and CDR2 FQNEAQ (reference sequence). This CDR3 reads CASSPWDSGGTDTQYF. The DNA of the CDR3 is TGTGCCAGCAGCCCTTGGGACAGTGGGGGCACAGATACGCAGTATTTT.

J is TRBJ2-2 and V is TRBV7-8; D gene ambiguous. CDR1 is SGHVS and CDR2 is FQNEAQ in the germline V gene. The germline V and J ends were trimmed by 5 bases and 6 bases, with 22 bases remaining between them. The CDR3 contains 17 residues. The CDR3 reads CASSPSFREGRAGELFF. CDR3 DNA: TGTGCCAGCAGCCCGAGTTTTAGAGAAGGTCGGGCCGGGGAGCTGTTTTTT.

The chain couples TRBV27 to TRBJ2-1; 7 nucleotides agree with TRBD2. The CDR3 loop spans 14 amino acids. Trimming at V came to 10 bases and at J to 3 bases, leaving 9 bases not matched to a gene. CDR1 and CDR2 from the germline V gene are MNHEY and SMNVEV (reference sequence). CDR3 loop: CATHWGGDYNEQFF. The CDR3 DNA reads TGTGCCACCCACTGGGGGGGGGACTACAATGAGCAGTTCTTC.

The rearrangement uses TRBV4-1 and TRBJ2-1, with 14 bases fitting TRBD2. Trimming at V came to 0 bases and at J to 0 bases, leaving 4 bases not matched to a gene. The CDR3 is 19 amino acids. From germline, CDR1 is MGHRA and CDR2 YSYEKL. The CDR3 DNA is TGCGCCAGCAGCCAAGAGGGACTAGCGGGAGCGGGCTCCTACAATGAGCAGTTCTTC. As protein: CASSQEGLAGAGSYNEQFF.

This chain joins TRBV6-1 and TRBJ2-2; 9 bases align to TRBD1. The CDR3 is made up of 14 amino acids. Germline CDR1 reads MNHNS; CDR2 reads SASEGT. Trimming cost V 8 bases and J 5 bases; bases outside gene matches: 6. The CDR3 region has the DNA TGTGCCAGCGGATGGACAGGGGCGACCGGGGAGCTGTTTTTT. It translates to CASGWTGATGELFF.

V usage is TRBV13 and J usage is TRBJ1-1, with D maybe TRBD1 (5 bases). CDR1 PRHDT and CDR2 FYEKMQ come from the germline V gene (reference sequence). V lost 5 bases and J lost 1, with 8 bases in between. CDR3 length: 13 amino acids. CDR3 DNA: TGTGCCAGCAGCCTTACAGGGAACACTGAAGCTTTCTTT. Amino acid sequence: CASSLTGNTEAFF.

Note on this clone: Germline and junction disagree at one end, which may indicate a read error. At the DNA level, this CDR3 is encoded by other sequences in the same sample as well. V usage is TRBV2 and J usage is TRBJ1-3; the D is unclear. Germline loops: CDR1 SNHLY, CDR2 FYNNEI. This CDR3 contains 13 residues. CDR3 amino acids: CASRGDSGNTIYF. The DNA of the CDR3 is TGTGCTAGCAGAGGAGATTCTGGAAACACCATATATTTT.

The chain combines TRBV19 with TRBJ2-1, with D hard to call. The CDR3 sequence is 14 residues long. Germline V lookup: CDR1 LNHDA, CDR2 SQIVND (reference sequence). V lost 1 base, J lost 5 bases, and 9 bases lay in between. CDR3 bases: TGTGCCAGTAGTATAGCACAGAAAAACAATGAGCAGTTCTTC. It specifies CASSIAQKNNEQFF.

The CDR3 DNA follows: TGCGCCAGCAGCCCTATAGCCCTGGGCTACAATGAGCAGTTCTTC. Its protein is CASSPIALGYNEQFF. The rearrangement uses TRBV5-1 and TRBJ2-1; D gene ambiguous. There are 15 residues in the CDR3. The germline V gene encodes CDR1 SGHRS and CDR2 YFSETQ. V gave up 4 bases and J gave up 3 bases, with 14 bases separating them.

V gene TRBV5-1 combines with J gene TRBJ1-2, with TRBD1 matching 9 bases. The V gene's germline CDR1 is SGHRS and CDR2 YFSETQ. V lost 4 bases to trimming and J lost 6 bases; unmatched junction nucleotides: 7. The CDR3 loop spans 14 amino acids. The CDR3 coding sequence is TGCGCCAGCAGCGCCATACAGGGGGCTAATGGCTACACCTTC. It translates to CASSAIQGANGYTF.

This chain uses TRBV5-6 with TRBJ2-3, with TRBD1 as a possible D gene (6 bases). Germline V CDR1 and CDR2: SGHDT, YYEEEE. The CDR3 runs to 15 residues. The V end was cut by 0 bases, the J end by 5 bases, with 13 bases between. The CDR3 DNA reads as TGTGCCAGCAGCTTGGCCGAGGCAGGGGAAGATACGCAGTATTTT. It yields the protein CASSLAEAGEDTQYF. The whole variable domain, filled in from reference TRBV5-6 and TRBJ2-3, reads DAGVTQSPTHLIKTRGQQVTLRCSPKSGHDTVSWYQQALGQGPQFIFQYYEEEERQRGNFPDRFSGHQFPNYSSELNVNALLLGDSALYLCASSLAEAGEDTQYFGPGTRLTVL.

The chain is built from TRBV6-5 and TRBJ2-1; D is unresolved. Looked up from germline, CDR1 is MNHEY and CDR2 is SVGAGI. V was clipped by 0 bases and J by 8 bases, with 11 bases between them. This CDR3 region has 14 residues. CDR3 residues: CASSYSKVADEQFF. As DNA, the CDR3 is TGTGCCAGCAGTTACTCGAAAGTGGCAGATGAGCAGTTCTTC.

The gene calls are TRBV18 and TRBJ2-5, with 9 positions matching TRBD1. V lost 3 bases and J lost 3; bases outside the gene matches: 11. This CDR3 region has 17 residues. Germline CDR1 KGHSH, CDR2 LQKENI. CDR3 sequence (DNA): TGTGCCAGCTCACCCGGGACAGGGAATTGGGTAAAAGAGACCCAGTACTTC. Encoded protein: CASSPGTGNWVKETQYF.

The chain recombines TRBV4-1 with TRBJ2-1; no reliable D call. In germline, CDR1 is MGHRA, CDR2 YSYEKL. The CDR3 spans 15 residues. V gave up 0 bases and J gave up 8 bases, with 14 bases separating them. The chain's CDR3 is CASSQEGWASDEQFF. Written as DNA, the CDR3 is TGCGCCAGCAGCCAAGAGGGTTGGGCGTCGGATGAGCAGTTCTTC.

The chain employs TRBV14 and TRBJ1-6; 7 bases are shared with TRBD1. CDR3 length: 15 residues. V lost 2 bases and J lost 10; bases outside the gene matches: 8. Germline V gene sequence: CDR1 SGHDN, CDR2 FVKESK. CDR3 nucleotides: TGTGCCAGCAGCCAATCAACAGGGGTAGGGTCACCCCTCCACTTT. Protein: CASSQSTGVGSPLHF. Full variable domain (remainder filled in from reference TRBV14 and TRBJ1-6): EAGVTQFPSHSVIEKGQTVTLRCDPISGHDNLYWYRRVMGKEIKFLLHFVKESKQDESGMPNNRFLAERTGGTYSTLKVQPAELEDSGVYFCASSQSTGVGSPLHFGNGTRLTVT.

In DNA, the CDR3 is TGTGCAAGTCGACAGGGACGGAATAATGAAAAACTGTTTTTT. It yields the protein CASRQGRNNEKLFF. This sequence joins TRBV12-2 and TRBJ1-4; TRBD1 was called by the table and not checked on the DNA. TRBV12-2 is reported as a pseudogene. The CDR3 runs to 14 residues.

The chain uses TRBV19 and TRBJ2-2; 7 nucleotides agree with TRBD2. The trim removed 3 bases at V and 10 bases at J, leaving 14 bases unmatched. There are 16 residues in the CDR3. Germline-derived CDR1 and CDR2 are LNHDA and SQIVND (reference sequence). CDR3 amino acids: CASSILRGGGREELFF. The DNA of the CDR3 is TGTGCCAGTAGTATCCTACGGGGCGGGGGTCGAGAGGAGCTGTTTTTT.

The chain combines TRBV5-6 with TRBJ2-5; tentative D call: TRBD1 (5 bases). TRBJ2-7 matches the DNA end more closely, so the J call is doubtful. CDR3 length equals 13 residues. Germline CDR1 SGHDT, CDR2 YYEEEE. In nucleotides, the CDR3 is TGTGCCAGCACCCCCACAGGCTCCTACGAGCAGTACTTC. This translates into CASTPTGSYEQYF.

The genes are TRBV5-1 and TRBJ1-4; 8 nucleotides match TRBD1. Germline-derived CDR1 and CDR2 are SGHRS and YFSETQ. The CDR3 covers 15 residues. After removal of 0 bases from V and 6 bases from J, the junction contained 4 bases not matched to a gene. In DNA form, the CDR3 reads TGCGCCAGCAGCTTGGCCGCAGGGGGCGATGAAAAACTGTTTTTT. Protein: CASSLAAGGDEKLFF.